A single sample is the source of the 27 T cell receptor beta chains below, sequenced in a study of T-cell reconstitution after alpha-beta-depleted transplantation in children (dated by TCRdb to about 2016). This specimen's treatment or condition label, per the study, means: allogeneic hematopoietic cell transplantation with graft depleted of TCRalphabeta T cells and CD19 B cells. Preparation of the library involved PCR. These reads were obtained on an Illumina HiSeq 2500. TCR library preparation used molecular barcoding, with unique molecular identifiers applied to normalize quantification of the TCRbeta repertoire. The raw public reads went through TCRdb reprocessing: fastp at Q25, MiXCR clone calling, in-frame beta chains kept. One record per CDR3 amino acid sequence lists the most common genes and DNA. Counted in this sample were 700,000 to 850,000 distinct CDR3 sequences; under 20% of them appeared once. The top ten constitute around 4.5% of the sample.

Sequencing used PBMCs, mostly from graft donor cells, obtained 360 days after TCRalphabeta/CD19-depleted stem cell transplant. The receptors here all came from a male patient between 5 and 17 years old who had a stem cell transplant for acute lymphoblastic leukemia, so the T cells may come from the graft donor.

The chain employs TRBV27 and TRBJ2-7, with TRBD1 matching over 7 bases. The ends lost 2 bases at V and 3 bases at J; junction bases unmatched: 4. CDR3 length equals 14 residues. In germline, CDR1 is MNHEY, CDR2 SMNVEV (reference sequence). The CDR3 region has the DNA TGTGCCAGCAGTTTACTACAGGGGATCTACGAGCAGTACTTC. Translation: CASSLLQGIYEQYF.

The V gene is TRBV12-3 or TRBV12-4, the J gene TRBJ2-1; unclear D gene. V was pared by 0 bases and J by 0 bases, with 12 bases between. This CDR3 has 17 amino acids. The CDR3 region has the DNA TGTGCCAGCAGTTTAGCTCCCGGCCACACCTCCTACAATGAGCAGTTCTTC. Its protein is CASSLAPGHTSYNEQFF.

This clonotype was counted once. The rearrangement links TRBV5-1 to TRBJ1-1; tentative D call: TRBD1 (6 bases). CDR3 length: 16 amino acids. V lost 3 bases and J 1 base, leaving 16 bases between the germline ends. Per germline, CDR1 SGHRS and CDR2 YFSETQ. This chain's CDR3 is CASSYEQGHPNTEAFF. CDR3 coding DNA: TGCGCCAGCAGCTATGAACAGGGTCACCCGAACACTGAAGCTTTCTTT.

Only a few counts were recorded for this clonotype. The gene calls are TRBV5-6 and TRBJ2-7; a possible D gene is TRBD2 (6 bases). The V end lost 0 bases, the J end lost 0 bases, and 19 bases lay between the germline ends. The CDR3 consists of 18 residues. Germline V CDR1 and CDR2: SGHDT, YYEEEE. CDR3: CASSLELEEGWSSYEQYF. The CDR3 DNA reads TGTGCCAGCAGCTTGGAATTGGAGGAGGGATGGTCCTCCTACGAGCAGTACTTC.

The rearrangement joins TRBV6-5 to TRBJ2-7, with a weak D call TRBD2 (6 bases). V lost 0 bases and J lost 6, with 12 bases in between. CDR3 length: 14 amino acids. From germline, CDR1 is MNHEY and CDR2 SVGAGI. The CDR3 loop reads CASSYSSTRPEQYF. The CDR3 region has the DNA TGTGCCAGCAGTTACTCGTCGACTAGGCCCGAGCAGTACTTC.

This CDR3 reads CSASGLAGGARTQYF. The CDR3 DNA sequence: TGCAGTGCTAGTGGACTAGCAGGAGGCGCGCGGACCCAGTACTTC. The chain has TRBV20-1 and TRBJ2-5; 8 bases map to TRBD2. Germline loops: CDR1 DFQATT, CDR2 SNEGSKA (reference sequence). The CDR3 is made up of 15 amino acids. Trimming took 3 bases from V and 7 from J; bases not matched to a gene: 13.

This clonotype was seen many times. CDR3 DNA sequence: TGCGCCAGCACCAGGACAGGGGGAAACAACGAGCAGTACTTC. Translation: CASTRTGGNNEQYF. The V and J genes are TRBV5-1 and TRBJ2-7; 10 positions match TRBD1. This CDR3 has 14 amino acids. The junction had 8 bases not matched to a gene; V was cut back by 6 bases and J by 5 bases. CDR1 and CDR2 from the germline V gene are SGHRS and YFSETQ. The whole variable domain, remainder taken from reference TRBV5-1 and TRBJ2-7, is KAGVTQTPRYLIKTRGQQVTLSCSPISGHRSVSWYQQTPGQGLQFLFEYFSETQRNKGNFPGRFSGRQFSNSRSEMNVSTLELGDSALYLCASTRTGGNNEQYFGPGTRLTVT.

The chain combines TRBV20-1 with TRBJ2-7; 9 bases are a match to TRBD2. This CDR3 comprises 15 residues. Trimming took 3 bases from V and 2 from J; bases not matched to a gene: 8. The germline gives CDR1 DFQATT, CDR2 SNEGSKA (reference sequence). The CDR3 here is CSARSLSGSPYEQYF. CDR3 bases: TGCAGTGCTAGGAGTCTTAGCGGGAGCCCCTACGAGCAGTACTTC.

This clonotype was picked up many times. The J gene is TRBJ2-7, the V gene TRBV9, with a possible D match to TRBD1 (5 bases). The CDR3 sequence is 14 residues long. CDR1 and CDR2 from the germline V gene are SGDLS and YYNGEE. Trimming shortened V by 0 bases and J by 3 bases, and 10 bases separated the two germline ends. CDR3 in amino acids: CASSVVDRGYEQYF. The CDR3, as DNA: TGTGCCAGCAGCGTAGTCGACAGAGGCTACGAGCAGTACTTC.

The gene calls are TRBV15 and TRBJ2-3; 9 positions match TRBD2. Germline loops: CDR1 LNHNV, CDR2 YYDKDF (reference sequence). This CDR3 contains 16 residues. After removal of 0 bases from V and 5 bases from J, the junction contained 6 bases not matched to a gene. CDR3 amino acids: CATSRERAGGIDTQYF. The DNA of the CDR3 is TGTGCCACCAGCAGAGAACGGGCGGGAGGGATAGATACGCAGTATTTT.

The CDR3 loop is CASSLTGNIQYF. Written as DNA, the CDR3 is TGCGCCAGCAGCTTGACAGGAAACATTCAGTACTTC. The chain has TRBV5-1 and TRBJ2-4; D may be TRBD1 (5 bases). The germline CDR1 and CDR2 sequences are SGHRS and YFSETQ. The CDR3 length is 12 residues. The V and J ends lost 1 base and 6 bases respectively, with 5 bases between them.

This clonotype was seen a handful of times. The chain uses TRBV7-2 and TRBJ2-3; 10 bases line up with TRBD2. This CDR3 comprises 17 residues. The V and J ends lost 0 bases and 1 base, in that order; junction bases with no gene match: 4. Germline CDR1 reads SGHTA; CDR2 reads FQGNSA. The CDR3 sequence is CASSLATTSGGTDTQYF. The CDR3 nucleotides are TGTGCCAGCAGCTTAGCTACCACTAGCGGGGGCACAGATACGCAGTATTTT.

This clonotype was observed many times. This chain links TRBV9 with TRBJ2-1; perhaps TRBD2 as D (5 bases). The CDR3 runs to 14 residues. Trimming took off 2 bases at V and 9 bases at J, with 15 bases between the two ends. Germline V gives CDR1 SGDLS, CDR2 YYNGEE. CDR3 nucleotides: TGTGCCAGCAGCGTGGCGGAGGTAGTGTTTGAGCAGTTCTTC. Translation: CASSVAEVVFEQFF.

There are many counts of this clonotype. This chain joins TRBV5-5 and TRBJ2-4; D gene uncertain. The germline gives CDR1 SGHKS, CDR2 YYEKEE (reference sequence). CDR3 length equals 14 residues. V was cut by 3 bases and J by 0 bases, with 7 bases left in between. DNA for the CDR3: TGTGCCAGCAGCTCCAGAATAGCCAAAAACATTCAGTACTTC. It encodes CASSSRIAKNIQYF.

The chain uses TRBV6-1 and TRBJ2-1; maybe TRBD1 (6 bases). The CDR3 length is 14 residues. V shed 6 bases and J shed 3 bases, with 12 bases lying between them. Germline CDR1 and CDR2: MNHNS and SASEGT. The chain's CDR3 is CASSTGHNYNEQFF. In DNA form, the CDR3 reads TGTGCCAGCAGCACAGGGCACAACTACAATGAGCAGTTCTTC.

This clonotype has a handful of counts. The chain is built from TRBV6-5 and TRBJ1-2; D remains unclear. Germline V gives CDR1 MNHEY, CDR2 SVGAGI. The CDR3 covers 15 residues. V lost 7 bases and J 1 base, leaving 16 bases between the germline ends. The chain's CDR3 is CASTKALALNYGYTF. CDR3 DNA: TGTGCCAGCACCAAGGCACTAGCCCTTAACTATGGCTACACCTTC.

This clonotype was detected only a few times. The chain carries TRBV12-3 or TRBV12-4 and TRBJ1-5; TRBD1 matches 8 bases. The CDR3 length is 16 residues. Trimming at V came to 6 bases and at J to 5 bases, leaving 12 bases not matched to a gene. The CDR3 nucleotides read TGTGCCAGCAGCCCCAGACAGGGGAGGGTGGATCAGCCCCAGCATTTT. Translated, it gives CASSPRQGRVDQPQHF.

DNA of the CDR3: TGTGCCAGCACCGGGACTCTCAACACCGGGGAGCTGTTTTTT. Translating it yields CASTGTLNTGELFF. The J gene is TRBJ2-2, the V gene TRBV12-3 or TRBV12-4; tentative D call: TRBD2 (6 bases). The CDR3 is 14 amino acids. V was pared by 7 bases and J by 2 bases, with 11 bases between.

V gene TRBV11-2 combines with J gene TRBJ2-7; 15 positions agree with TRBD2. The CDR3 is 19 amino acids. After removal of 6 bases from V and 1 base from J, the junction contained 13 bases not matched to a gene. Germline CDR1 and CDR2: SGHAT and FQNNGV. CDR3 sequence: CASRRPGLAGGKASYEQYF. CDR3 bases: TGTGCCAGCAGACGTCCGGGACTAGCGGGAGGAAAGGCATCCTACGAGCAGTACTTC.

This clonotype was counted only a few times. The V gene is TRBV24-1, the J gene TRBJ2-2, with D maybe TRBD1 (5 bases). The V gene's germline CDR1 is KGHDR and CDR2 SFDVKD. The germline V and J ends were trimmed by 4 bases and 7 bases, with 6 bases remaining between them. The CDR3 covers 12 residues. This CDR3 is CATSETDGELFF. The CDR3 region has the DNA TGTGCCACCAGTGAGACAGACGGGGAGCTGTTTTTT.

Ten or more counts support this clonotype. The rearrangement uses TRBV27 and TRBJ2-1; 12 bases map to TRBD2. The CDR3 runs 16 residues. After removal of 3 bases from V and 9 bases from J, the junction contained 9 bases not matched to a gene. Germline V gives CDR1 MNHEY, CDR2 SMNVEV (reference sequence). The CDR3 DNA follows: TGTGCCAGCAGTTTGTGGCTAGCGGGAGGGCCGGGTGAGCAGTTCTTC. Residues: CASSLWLAGGPGEQFF.

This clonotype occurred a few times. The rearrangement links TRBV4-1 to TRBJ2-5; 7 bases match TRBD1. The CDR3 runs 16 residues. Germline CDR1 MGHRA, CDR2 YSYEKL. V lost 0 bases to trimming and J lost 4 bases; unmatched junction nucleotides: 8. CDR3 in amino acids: CASSQDATGFGETQYF. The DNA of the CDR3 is TGCGCCAGCAGCCAAGATGCGACAGGGTTCGGAGAGACCCAGTACTTC.

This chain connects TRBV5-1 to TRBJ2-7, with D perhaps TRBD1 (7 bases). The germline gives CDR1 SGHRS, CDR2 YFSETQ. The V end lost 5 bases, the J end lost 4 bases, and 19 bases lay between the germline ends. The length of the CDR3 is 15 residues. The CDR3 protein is CASSWAGQSLYEQYF. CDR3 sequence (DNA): TGCGCCAGCAGTTGGGCGGGACAGTCCTTATACGAGCAGTACTTC.

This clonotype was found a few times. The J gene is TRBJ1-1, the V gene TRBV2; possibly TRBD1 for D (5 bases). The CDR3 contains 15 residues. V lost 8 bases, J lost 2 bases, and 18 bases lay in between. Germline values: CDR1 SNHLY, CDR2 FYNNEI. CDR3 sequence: CASQEPGTANTEAFF. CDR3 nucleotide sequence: TGTGCCAGCCAGGAGCCCGGGACGGCCAACACTGAAGCTTTCTTT.

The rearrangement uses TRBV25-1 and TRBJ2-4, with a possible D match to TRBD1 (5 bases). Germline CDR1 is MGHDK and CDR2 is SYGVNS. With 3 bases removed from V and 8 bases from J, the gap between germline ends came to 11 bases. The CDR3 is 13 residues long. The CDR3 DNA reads TGTGCCAGCAGTGACCAGGGAAGAGACATTCAGTACTTC. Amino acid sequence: CASSDQGRDIQYF.

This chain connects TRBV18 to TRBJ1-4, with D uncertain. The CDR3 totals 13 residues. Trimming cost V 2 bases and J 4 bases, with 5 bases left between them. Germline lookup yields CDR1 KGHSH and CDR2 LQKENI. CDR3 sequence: CASSPDRNEKLFF. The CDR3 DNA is TGTGCCAGCTCACCAGACCGTAATGAAAAACTGTTTTTT.

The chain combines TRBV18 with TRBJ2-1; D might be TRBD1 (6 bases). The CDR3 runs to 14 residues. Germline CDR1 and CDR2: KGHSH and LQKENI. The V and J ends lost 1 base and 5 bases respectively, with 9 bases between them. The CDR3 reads CASSPQGVHNEQFF. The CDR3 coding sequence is TGTGCCAGCTCACCACAGGGGGTCCACAATGAGCAGTTCTTC.